These 14 T cell receptor beta chains came from one sample sequenced in a study of T cells in Graves' hyperthyroidism and ophthalmopathy. Template material for amplifying TCR beta CDR3 regions consisted of RNA transcripts. Researchers ran a first-round RT-PCR on the TCR CDR3 using the HTBI primer set. Via MiXCR, TCRdb re-called the multiplex PCR reads, giving one row per CDR3 protein. The sample shows approximately 640,000 distinct CDR3 sequences, 15% to 20% of them seen only once. The sample taken for sequencing was blood. Receptors originate from a man over 45 with Graves' hyperthyroidism.

This clonotype was found many times. This chain uses TRBV2 with TRBJ1-3; D gene ambiguous. The V end was cut by 7 bases, the J end by 4 bases, with 8 bases between. Germline CDR1 reads SNHLY; CDR2 reads FYNNEI. There are 12 residues in the CDR3. CDR3 amino acids: CASNWLGNTIYF. DNA for the CDR3: TGTGCCAGCAACTGGTTGGGAAACACCATATATTTT.

This clonotype showed up just a few times. The genes are TRBV4-1 and TRBJ2-1; 7 nucleotides match TRBD2. Unmatched junction bases numbered 13, after V lost 0 bases and J lost 5 bases. CDR3 size: 18 residues. Germline-derived CDR1 and CDR2 are MGHRA and YSYEKL. CDR3 residues: CASSQENVFSGSNNEQFF. CDR3 DNA sequence: TGCGCCAGCAGCCAAGAGAATGTGTTTAGCGGGTCTAACAATGAGCAGTTCTTC.

As concerns this clonotype: This sequence may be a read error, since a much larger clone differs from it by one base. The chain links TRBV5-1 to TRBJ1-1; D gene unclear. The CDR3 is 14 residues long. Per germline, CDR1 SGHRS and CDR2 YFSETQ. V shed 3 bases and J shed 4 bases, with 13 bases lying between them. The CDR3 DNA follows: TGCGCCAGCAGCTCGCAGGACGAGATCACTGAAGCTTTCTTT. Encoded protein: CASSSQDEITEAFF.

The gene calls are TRBV7-3 and TRBJ2-5; TRBD1 might be the D (5 bases). The V gene's germline CDR1 is SGHTA and CDR2 FQGTGA. Trimming left V 1 base short and J 1 base short, with 10 bases between. The CDR3 consists of 15 residues. DNA of the CDR3: TGTGCCAGCAGCTTAATAGGGGTCCGCCAAGAGACCCAGTACTTC. This sequence encodes CASSLIGVRQETQYF.

This clonotype was seen only a few times. The CDR3 DNA sequence: TGTGCCAGCTCCACCTGGTCAGCAGAAAACATTCAGTACTTC. This gives the protein CASSTWSAENIQYF. The gene calls are TRBV18 and TRBJ2-4; D gene ambiguous. The CDR3 has 14 residues. V dropped 6 bases and J dropped 5 bases, with 14 bases sitting between them. The germline CDR1 and CDR2 sequences are KGHSH and LQKENI.

At least ten counts were recorded for this clonotype. This chain uses TRBV18 with TRBJ2-3; D ambiguous. From germline, CDR1 is KGHSH and CDR2 LQKENI. The CDR3 length is 12 residues. The V end lost 5 bases, the J end lost 2 bases, and 5 bases lay between the germline ends. The CDR3 nucleotides are TGTGCCAGCTCAGACTCCACAGATACGCAGTATTTT. As protein: CASSDSTDTQYF.

This clonotype was counted a few times. The gene calls are TRBV5-1 and TRBJ1-1, with a possible D match to TRBD1 (6 bases). Germline lookup yields CDR1 SGHRS and CDR2 YFSETQ. Trimming pared 6 bases from V and 3 bases from J, leaving 21 bases between. The CDR3 has 16 amino acids. The CDR3 protein is CASIPWGAKGYTEAFF. CDR3 bases: TGCGCCAGCATCCCATGGGGGGCTAAGGGTTACACTGAAGCTTTCTTT.

Ten or more counts support this clonotype. The chain employs TRBV6-2 or TRBV6-3 and TRBJ2-7; D uncertain. V gave up 8 bases and J gave up 2 bases, with 13 bases separating them. CDR1 MNHEY and CDR2 SVGEGT come from the germline V gene. The CDR3 runs to 13 residues. The CDR3 region has the DNA TGTGCCAGCGGAACCGGCAATACCTACGAGCAGTACTTC. Its translation: CASGTGNTYEQYF.

As DNA, the CDR3 is TGTGCCAGCAGCCCTAGTACAGGCCCGATCAACAATGAGCAGTTCTTC. Protein product: CASSPSTGPINNEQFF. V is TRBV7-6 and J is TRBJ2-1; D perhaps matches TRBD1 (5 bases). Per germline, CDR1 SGHVS and CDR2 FNYEAQ. This CDR3 has 16 amino acids. Trimming removed 5 bases at V and 5 bases at J, with 19 bases between.

In this sample, this clonotype turned up a few times. The rearrangement joins TRBV6-1 to TRBJ2-5; D might be TRBD1 (5 bases). The V gene lost 3 bases and the J gene lost 5 bases, with 7 bases spanning the gap. The CDR3 is 12 residues long. Germline lookup yields CDR1 MNHNS and CDR2 SASEGT. CDR3 in DNA: TGTGCCAGCAGTGACAGGGCGGAGACCCAGTACTTC. It is translated as CASSDRAETQYF.

This clonotype came up many times. The V call is TRBV2, the J call TRBJ2-5; D uncertain. The V gene's germline CDR1 is SNHLY and CDR2 FYNNEI. The V and J ends lost 3 bases and 3 bases respectively, with 2 bases between them. The CDR3 loop spans 11 amino acids. The CDR3 reads CASSDEETQYF. CDR3 nucleotides: TGTGCCAGCAGTGATGAAGAGACCCAGTACTTC.

This clonotype was counted only a few times. The V and J genes are TRBV5-1 and TRBJ2-6; D is uncertain. The germline gives CDR1 SGHRS, CDR2 YFSETQ. V lost 4 bases and J lost 0, with 11 bases in between. This CDR3 has 16 amino acids. The CDR3 is CASSQTTVSGANVLTF. CDR3 in DNA: TGCGCCAGCAGCCAAACGACGGTCTCTGGGGCCAACGTCCTGACTTTC.

The rearrangement uses TRBV19 and TRBJ2-2, with D maybe TRBD1 (5 bases). The germline V gene has CDR1 LNHDA and CDR2 SQIVND (reference sequence). CDR3 size: 17 residues. V gave up 0 bases and J gave up 7 bases, with 18 bases separating them. CDR3 loop: CASSIDGRVVGIGELFF. In DNA, the CDR3 is TGTGCCAGTAGTATAGATGGCAGGGTAGTGGGCATCGGGGAGCTGTTTTTT.

A few counts support this clonotype. The chain carries TRBV5-1 and TRBJ1-4, with D possibly being TRBD1 (5 bases). The CDR3 spans 16 residues. Germline CDR1 and CDR2: SGHRS and YFSETQ. The germline V and J ends were trimmed by 5 bases and 0 bases, with 14 bases remaining between them. CDR3 bases: TGCGCCAGCAGTGGAGGGGATCGATCAACTAATGAAAAACTGTTTTTT. Protein sequence: CASSGGDRSTNEKLFF.